The rows below give T cell receptor beta chains drawn from one sample of a study of blood T cell repertoires in COVID-19. Assay used: immunoSEQ multiplex PCR; TCRdb lists only in-frame clones, some missing. This repertoire shows around 370,000 clones, roughly 86% found once; its top ten account for around 7.9%. The material sequenced was peripheral blood. These receptors were taken from a woman in her 70s with COVID-19, enrolled during active disease. Each CDR3 is given with its conserved first and last residue. The order of the fields is V gene, D gene, clone size, J gene, CDR3 protein, CDR3 DNA. The D gene is left open where the match is weak. Some rows have no size entry. The others give once, few or many, or a class for an expanded clone.

V gene: TRBV28; D gene: -; clone size: -; J gene: TRBJ2-1; CDR3 protein: CASSFWRVPYNEQFF; CDR3 DNA: TGTGCCAGCAGTTTCTGGAGGGTTCCTTACAATGAGCAGTTCTTC
V gene: TRBV3-1/TRBV3-2; D gene: TRBD1; clone size: -; J gene: TRBJ2-7; CDR3 protein: CASSQGQGAGEQYF; CDR3 DNA: TGTGCCAGCAGCCAGGGACAGGGGGCTGGAGAGCAGTACTTC
V gene: TRBV10-3; D gene: -; clone size: -; J gene: TRBJ1-1; CDR3 protein: CAISESRGANTEAFF; CDR3 DNA: TGTGCCATCAGTGAGTCACGGGGGGCGAACACTGAAGCTTTCTTT
V gene: TRBV29-1; D gene: -; clone size: -; J gene: TRBJ1-2; CDR3 protein: CSVGTAGDDGYTF; CDR3 DNA: TGCAGCGTTGGAACCGCGGGTGATGACGGCTACACCTTC
V gene: TRBV13; D gene: TRBD2; clone size: -; J gene: TRBJ2-3; CDR3 protein: CASSLERGDPSTDTQYF; CDR3 DNA: TGTGCCAGCAGCTTAGAGCGGGGGGACCCTAGCACAGATACGCAGTATTTT
V gene: TRBV5-1; D gene: -; clone size: -; J gene: TRBJ2-3; CDR3 protein: CASSLDRYTDTQYF; CDR3 DNA: TGCGCCAGCAGCTTGGACAGGTACACAGATACGCAGTATTTT
V gene: TRBV29-1; D gene: -; clone size: few; J gene: TRBJ1-2; CDR3 protein: CSVEGGQSYGYTF; CDR3 DNA: TGCAGCGTTGAAGGGGGGCAAAGCTATGGCTACACCTTC
V gene: TRBV3-1/TRBV3-2; D gene: -; clone size: -; J gene: TRBJ1-1; CDR3 protein: CASSQTLVTGGQTEAFF; CDR3 DNA: TGTGCCAGCAGCCAAACTTTGGTGACGGGGGGGCAGACTGAAGCTTTCTTT
V gene: TRBV6-5; D gene: -; clone size: -; J gene: TRBJ2-6; CDR3 protein: CASYSGSGANVLTF; CDR3 DNA: TGTGCCAGTTATTCAGGGTCCGGGGCCAACGTCCTGACTTTC
V gene: TRBV2; D gene: TRBD1; clone size: -; J gene: TRBJ1-2; CDR3 protein: CASSANRGLAYGYTF; CDR3 DNA: TGTGCCAGCAGTGCTAACAGGGGGCTCGCCTATGGCTACACCTTC
V gene: TRBV6-5; D gene: -; clone size: once; J gene: TRBJ2-2; CDR3 protein: CASSTGMRSTGELFF; CDR3 DNA: TGTGCCAGCAGTACAGGGATGAGGAGCACCGGGGAGCTGTTTTTT
V gene: TRBV4-1; D gene: TRBD1; clone size: once; J gene: TRBJ1-1; CDR3 protein: CASSQETGGRMNTEAFF; CDR3 DNA: TGCGCCAGCAGCCAAGAGACAGGGGGCCGCATGAACACTGAAGCTTTCTTT
V gene: TRBV2; D gene: TRBD2; clone size: -; J gene: TRBJ2-1; CDR3 protein: CASSETSDEQFF; CDR3 DNA: TGTGCCAGCAGCGAAACTAGCGATGAGCAGTTCTTC